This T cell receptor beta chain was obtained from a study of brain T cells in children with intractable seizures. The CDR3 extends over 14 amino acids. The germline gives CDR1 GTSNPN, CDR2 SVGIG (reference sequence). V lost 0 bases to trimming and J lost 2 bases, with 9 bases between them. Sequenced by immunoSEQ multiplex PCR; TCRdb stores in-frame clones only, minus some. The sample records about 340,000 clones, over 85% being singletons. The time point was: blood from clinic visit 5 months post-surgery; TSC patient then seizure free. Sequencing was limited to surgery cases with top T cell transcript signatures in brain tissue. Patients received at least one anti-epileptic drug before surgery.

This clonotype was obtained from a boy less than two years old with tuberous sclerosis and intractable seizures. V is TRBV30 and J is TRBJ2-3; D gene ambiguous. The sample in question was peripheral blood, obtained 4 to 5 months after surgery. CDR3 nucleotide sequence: TGTGCCTGGAGTGTAAGCCTTTACACAGATACGCAGTATTTT. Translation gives CAWSVSLYTDTQYF.